The next 7 T cell receptor beta chains were all read from a single sample in a study of T cell changes during pregnancy in multiple sclerosis. Only in-frame clones appear in the TCRdb table, and some are missing; sequencing was by immunoSEQ multiplex PCR. The table shows about 100,000 clones, with 85% to 95% occurring only once. The material was peripheral blood, obtained in the first trimester of pregnancy. These receptors originate from a female donor with multiple sclerosis, enrolled in a pregnancy study.

As regards this clone: The junction and the germline gene differ at one end; a read error may be behind it. Other DNA sequences in this sample translate to the same CDR3. The CDR3 coding sequence is TGTGCCTGGAGTGTAAAAGCGGGAGTCCCGTCGTACAATGAGCAATTCTTC. It translates to CAWSVKAGVPSYNEQFF. This rearrangement joins TRBV30 to TRBJ2-1, with 8 bases lining up with TRBD2. Germline CDR1 and CDR2: GTSNPN and SVGIG (reference sequence). This CDR3 is built from 17 residues.

Written as DNA, the CDR3 is TGTGCCAGCAGCTCCGAGATGAACACTGAAGCTTTCTTT. This codes for CASSSEMNTEAFF. V is TRBV7-2 and J is TRBJ1-1; D call uncertain. CDR3 length equals 13 residues. Germline V CDR1 and CDR2: SGHTA, FQGNSA. V lost 4 bases to trimming and J lost 0 bases, with 6 bases between them.

J is TRBJ2-7 and V is TRBV6-5; 7 nucleotides align to TRBD1. The V gene end was trimmed by 8 bases and the J gene end by 2 bases; junction bases not matched to a gene: 9. This CDR3 is 14 amino acids long. CDR1 MNHEY and CDR2 SVGAGI come from the germline V gene. CDR3 in amino acids: CASSSTGRTYEQYF. In DNA, the CDR3 is TGTGCCAGCTCCTCGACAGGGCGAACCTACGAGCAGTACTTC.

The chain couples TRBV11-3 to TRBJ1-1, with D possibly matching TRBD1 (5 bases). Trimming cost V 5 bases and J 1 base, with 11 bases left between them. This CDR3 is built from 14 residues. CDR1 and CDR2 (germline): SGHNT, YENEEA. CDR3 amino acids: CASSVGGKNTEAFF. CDR3 in DNA: TGTGCCAGCAGCGTCGGGGGAAAGAACACTGAAGCTTTCTTT.

The chain couples TRBV25-1 to TRBJ2-7; 8 bases agree with TRBD1. Germline assignment: CDR1 MGHDK and CDR2 SYGVNS. V lost 7 bases to trimming and J lost 6 bases; unmatched junction nucleotides: 14. The CDR3 is made up of 15 amino acids. This chain's CDR3 is CASKPSAGTGREQYF. The CDR3 DNA reads as TGTGCCAGCAAACCGAGCGCCGGGACAGGTCGCGAGCAGTACTTC.

In nucleotides, the CDR3 is TGTGCCACCCATGAGGGTGGTGGTTACAATGAGCAGTTCTTC. Translation: CATHEGGGYNEQFF. This chain uses TRBV25-1 with TRBJ2-1; possibly TRBD2 for D (5 bases). V was clipped by 10 bases and J by 4 bases, with 17 bases between them. The V gene's germline CDR1 is MGHDK and CDR2 SYGVNS. This CDR3 spans 14 amino acids.

J is TRBJ2-5 and V is TRBV6-1; D is undetermined. The CDR3 loop spans 14 amino acids. Germline V gene sequence: CDR1 MNHNS, CDR2 SASEGT. V lost 3 bases and J lost 2, with 10 bases in between. CDR3 protein: CASSERHPQETQYF. The CDR3 coding sequence is TGTGCCAGCAGTGAGAGACACCCTCAAGAGACCCAGTACTTC.